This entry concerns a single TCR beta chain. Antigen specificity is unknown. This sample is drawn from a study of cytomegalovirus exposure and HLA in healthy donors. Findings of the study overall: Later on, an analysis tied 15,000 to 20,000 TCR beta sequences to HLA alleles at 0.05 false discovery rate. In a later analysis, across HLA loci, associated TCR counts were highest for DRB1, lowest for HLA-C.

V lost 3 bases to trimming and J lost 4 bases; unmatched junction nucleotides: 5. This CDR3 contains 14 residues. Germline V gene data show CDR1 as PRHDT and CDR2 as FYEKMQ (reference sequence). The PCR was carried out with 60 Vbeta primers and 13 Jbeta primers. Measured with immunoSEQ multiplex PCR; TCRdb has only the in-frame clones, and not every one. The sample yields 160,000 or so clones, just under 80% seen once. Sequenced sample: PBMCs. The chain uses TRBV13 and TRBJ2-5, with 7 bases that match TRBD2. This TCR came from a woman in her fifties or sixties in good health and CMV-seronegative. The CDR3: CASSLGGVRETQYF. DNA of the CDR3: TGTGCCAGCAGCTTGGGGGGGGTTCGAGAGACCCAGTACTTC.